This T cell receptor beta chain came from a study of T cell responses to AZD1222 COVID-19 vaccine. The table came from immunoSEQ multiplex PCR; TCRdb's copy has only in-frame clones and leaves some out. This sample has roughly 110,000 clones, with 90% found just once. General study points: The study identified only five or six AZD1222 recipients as seropositive at baseline. The donors showed a predominance of white British ancestry and of females, with possible underestimation of clonal diversity. Spike was spanned by vaccine-associated CD4 TCRs, which were dominant at 160-218 and 743-854.

V lost 3 bases, J lost 5 bases, and 10 bases lay in between. The CDR3 contains 13 residues. Per the germline V gene, CDR1 is SGDLS and CDR2 is YYNGEE. Note on this clone: Its target is unknown.

Here the sequenced sample was peripheral blood, taken 28 days after the second AZD1222 dose. The V and J genes are TRBV9 and TRBJ2-3; the D gene is possibly TRBD1 (6 bases). The sequence was collected from an adult who received the AZD1222 COVID-19 vaccine. For the CDR3, the DNA is TGTGCCAGCAGCGGTGGGGGCTTAGATACGCAGTATTTT. Amino acids: CASSGGGLDTQYF.